The source of this T cell receptor (beta chain) is a study of T-cell memory formation after mild COVID-19. Study conclusions and caveats: Prior to infection, memory already included some responding clones, suggesting cross-reactive memory joined. CD4+ contracting clones were found mainly in CM and EM, and CD8+ ones in EMRA. Confirmation of SARS-CoV-2 specificity was lacking for second-wave clones peaking day 37.

This clonotype was seen a few times. Its specificity is not known. Germline CDR1 reads SNHLY; CDR2 reads FYNNEI. The length of the CDR3 is 14 residues. With 7 bases removed from V and 0 bases from J, the gap between germline ends came to 13 bases. Libraries for TCRalpha and TCRbeta carried sample barcodes and unique molecular identifiers via 5'RACE. One entry per CDR3 protein, called by TCRdb with MiXCR from the 5' RACE reads. The sample contains 55,000 to 80,000 distinct CDR3 sequences, roughly 9.9% of which appear only once. The specimen sequenced was PBMCs or a T cell subset sorted from them (not recorded which). The J gene is TRBJ2-7, the V gene TRBV2; no firm D call. The sequence was collected from a man aged 18 to 29 who had mild COVID-19 (a few samples of this study predate the infection). Cell type and time point are not known. The DNA of the CDR3 is TGTGCCAGCACCCTCCGTTTCCTCTCCTACGAGCAGTACGTC. Amino acid sequence: CASTLRFLSYEQYV.